This T cell receptor beta chain was recovered during a study of cytomegalovirus exposure and HLA in healthy donors. Looking at the study overall: The 90 to 150 validation repertoires, a later analysis reported, used the same platform as the 550 to 700 repertoires from the first cohort.

Findings of the study overall: CMV antigen specificity of a few CMV-associated chains was confirmed in vitro. The study labeled 164 TCR beta chains cytomegalovirus-associated. That first-cohort TCR clusters tended to co-occur in the roughly 110 validation repertoires was found in a later analysis.

The protocol was immunoSEQ multiplex PCR, while the TCRdb copy is restricted to in-frame clones and leaves out a portion. This table holds under 250,000 clones, approximately 87% found once. The germline V gene has CDR1 MNHEY and CDR2 SMNVEV (reference sequence). Between the trimmed V and J ends, which lost 2 bases and 1 base, there was a span of 23 bases. This CDR3 spans 19 amino acids. Regarding this clone: Its antigen is not known.

Sequencing input: PBMCs. This chain uses TRBV27 with TRBJ1-2; TRBD1 is a possible D gene (6 bases). This sequence was found in a woman aged 18 to 35 in good health and CMV-seronegative. CDR3 sequence (DNA): TGTGCCAGCAGTTTACCAGCACACGGGGGCCAACTTGATAACTATGGCTACACCTTC. Translating it yields CASSLPAHGGQLDNYGYTF.